The source of this T cell receptor beta chain is a study of shared clonotypes between healthy human individuals (dated by TCRdb to the early 2020s). At the level of the whole study: Three men and a couple of women, aged 18 to 49 years, made up the cohort. Per donor, three plates each were used for CD4 naive and CD4 memory, two for CD8 naive, and one for CD8 memory. To estimate repertoire size and how much clonotypes are shared between individuals, the study performed deep sequencing of blood TCR repertoires from 4 to 6 healthy adults. To increase sequencing depth and limit assay-specific biases, TCR repertoire library preparation and sequencing were carried out by different laboratories using diverse techniques. Between about 0.85 and 9.5 billion PBMCs per donor were obtained by leukapheresis. Overall study outcomes, separate from this receptor: Rarefaction of sorted-subset datasets indicated incomplete sequencing despite the large sequencing depth. Pairwise subsampling indicated that sequencing depth was expected to affect the degree of clonotype sharing among donors. Naive subsets generally had larger estimated clonotype richness than memory subsets. Sampling was restricted to blood, and TCR repertoires in tissue are likely to differ from TCR repertoires in blood. Because the study included a small number of donors, the genetic and exposure-history diversity represented was limited. Higher generation probabilities were observed for clonotypes shared by all four sorted-subset donors than for non-shared clonotypes. When a few donors were compared, the shared fraction of clonotypes was about 5% for naive CD4, more than 3% for naive CD8, more than 2% for memory CD4, and 0.4% for memory CD8.

As concerns this clone: Its antigen remains undetermined. Nothing much larger sits one base from this clone, and base qualities are not available.

The donors were healthy, HIV-negative adults with no recently reported acute infections or vaccinations. Every donor was a Caucasian adult residing in Nashville, Tennessee, USA. CD4+ T cells were enriched by magnetic negative selection; naive cells were then positively selected on CD45RA, and the negative fraction formed the memory subset. Blood was collected by leukapheresis, and PBMCs were isolated by Ficoll-Histopaque density gradient centrifugation and then cryopreserved in liquid nitrogen vapor phase. Analytical flow cytometry was used to check the purity and quantity of every magnetically sorted T cell population. Genomic DNA was isolated from each sorted fraction and quantified by UV absorbance on a Nanodrop 2000c. TCR CDR3 regions were amplified from genomic DNA by multiplex PCR using the deep immunoSEQ assay. Extracted genomic DNA from each cell subset was spread evenly across all wells of several immunoSEQ 96-well plates, with each plate serving as a replicate. Each replicate PCR for sorted subsets received around 200 ng genomic DNA, equal to 30,000 or so T cell genomes. Purified libraries were quantified with a Qubit 3.0 fluorometer, sized on a Bioanalyzer 2100, and re-quantified with the KAPA Library Quantification kit. Every immunoSEQ 96-well plate was sequenced on a separate single-read 150-cycle Illumina NextSeq 550 flow cell. The published analysis was carried out like this. The immunoSEQ output contained only junctional sequences without quality scores, so filtering could not match that applied to full-length reads. To assign V/J genes and CDR3, sequences were annotated against IMGT germline references using PyIR, a Python wrapper for IgBLAST v1.9. Reads with weak V/J assignments (E-value above 1e-6), missing CDR3, stop codons, out-of-frame junctions, or ambiguous translated residues were removed. V3J clonotypes were defined by identical inferred V gene, J gene, and CDR3 amino acid sequence. Percentage overlap between repertoires was computed as shared unique clonotypes divided by the size of the smaller repertoire. RTK rarefaction, the Chao1 estimator, and Recon v2.1 estimates of unobserved clonotypes were used to assess repertoire richness. Generation probabilities were computed with OLGA for all TCRbeta clonotypes obtained by the gDNA method from four donors. In TCRdb, the immuneACCESS table is reduced to in-frame sequences with V and J assigned. These tables do not hold every clone; where another copy was compared, an unresolved V gene accounts for under half, and the others remain unexplained. That table is the source of V, J and clone size, and D and trimming were worked out from the DNA. This sample comprises 2 million to 2.5 million clones, around 95% of them detected only once. Around 0.13% of the sample belongs to the ten largest clones.

The CDR3, from cysteine to phenylalanine, totals 17 residues. The DNA shown is the 51-base CDR3, in frame from base 1. Deletion took 1 base off V and 5 bases off J, with a span of 19 bases between the germline ends. As encoded in the germline V gene (reference sequence), CDR1 is SEHNR while CDR2 is FQNEAQ. The chain couples TRBV7-9 to TRBJ2-3; the D gene remains uncertain. This clonotype was obtained from a man between 18 and 35 years old in good health. Sequencing was done on a sample of naive CD4+ T cells sorted from blood. Sample cell subset or site, as interpreted from the label and publication: CD45RA+ positively selected. The bases read TGTGCCAGCAGCTTAGGCGGTGGTCGAGGTGCCTTAGATACGCAGTATTTT. Its product reads: CASSLGGGRGALDTQYF.